One sample yielded the 7 T cell receptor beta chains listed below, sequenced in a study of OX40 agonist ivuxolimab in advanced cancers. Libraries came from the immunoSEQ multiplex PCR assay. Entries here come from immuneACCESS through TCRdb and include only in-frame sequences with V and J called. Some clones fail to appear in such tables; in the studies checked, an unresolved V gene covers under half of the shortfall, and the cause of the remainder is unknown. Across this sample there are tens of thousands of clones, with 85% to 95% seen only once. Less than 5.5% of the sample belongs to the ten largest clones. The sequenced sample was CD4+ or CD8+ T cells sorted from blood, obtained in a trial of the OX40 agonist ivuxolimab. The receptors were sampled from an adult with an advanced solid tumor such as melanoma, head and neck, liver or kidney cancer.

The gene calls are TRBV6-5 and TRBJ1-6; D gene uncertain. CDR1 and CDR2 from the germline V gene are MNHEY and SVGAGI. With 5 bases removed from V and 5 bases from J, the gap between germline ends came to 10 bases. This CDR3 contains 14 residues. CDR3 nucleotides: TGTGCCAGCAGTAGGACGACTAATAATTCACCCCTCCACTTT. Translating it yields CASSRTTNNSPLHF.

For this clone: Other DNA sequences from this sample encode an identical CDR3 as well. This sequence joins TRBV2 and TRBJ2-1; TRBD1 aligns across 10 bases. The CDR3 contains 15 residues. Germline V gene data show CDR1 as SNHLY and CDR2 as FYNNEI. V lost 3 bases and J lost 4; bases outside the gene matches: 3. Here the CDR3 DNA reads TGTGCCAGCAGTGAGGGACAGGGGTTTTACAATGAGCAGTTCTTC. Residues: CASSEGQGFYNEQFF.

J is TRBJ2-2 and V is TRBV5-5, with 9 bases matching TRBD2. The CDR3 is made up of 16 amino acids. Germline V gene sequence: CDR1 SGHKS, CDR2 YYEKEE (reference sequence). The ends lost 3 bases at V and 4 bases at J; junction bases unmatched: 7. The CDR3, as DNA: TGTGCCAGCAGCTCGGGACTAGCAAACCCCACCGGGGAGCTGTTTTTT. It yields the protein CASSSGLANPTGELFF.

The chain employs TRBV7-9 and TRBJ2-7, with 10 bases that match TRBD1. V was clipped by 5 bases and J by 5 bases; unmatched bases: 9. This CDR3 has 15 residues. From germline, CDR1 is SEHNR and CDR2 FQNEAQ (reference sequence). CDR3 DNA sequence: TGTGCCAGCAGCCAGGGGGCGGGACAGGGGAACGAGCAGTACTTC. It encodes CASSQGAGQGNEQYF.

The V gene is TRBV28, the J gene TRBJ1-2; no definite D call. Germline CDR1 reads MDHEN; CDR2 reads SYDVKM. This CDR3 region has 14 residues. With 4 bases removed from V and 2 bases from J, the gap between germline ends came to 11 bases. CDR3 DNA: TGTGCCAGCAGTTCCGGGATATTAAACTATGGCTACACCTTC. This translates into CASSSGILNYGYTF.

Regarding this clone: Germline is not matched at one junction end, which may reflect a read error. The chain combines TRBV7-6 with TRBJ2-1; D uncertain. Germline V gene data show CDR1 as SGHVS and CDR2 as FNYEAQ. The CDR3 has 13 residues. In DNA, the CDR3 is TGTGCCAGCAGCTATGGGTTGTACAATAAGCAGTTCTTC. Its protein is CASSYGLYNKQFF. Together with reference TRBV7-6 and TRBJ2-1, the CDR3 gives the full variable domain: GAGVSQSPRYKVTKRGQDVALRCDPISGHVSLYWYRQALGQGPEFLTYFNYEAQQDKSGLPNDRFSAERPEGSISTLTIQRTEQRDSAMYRCASSYGLYNKQFFGPGTRLTVL.

The gene calls are TRBV5-1 and TRBJ2-6, with 10 bases lining up with TRBD1. The CDR3 covers 17 residues. Unmatched junction bases numbered 4, after V lost 4 bases and J lost 0 bases. Germline V lookup: CDR1 SGHRS, CDR2 YFSETQ. The CDR3, as DNA: TGCGCCAGCAGCGCACGGGACAGGGGCTCTGGGGCCAACGTCCTGACTTTC. This gives the protein CASSARDRGSGANVLTF.